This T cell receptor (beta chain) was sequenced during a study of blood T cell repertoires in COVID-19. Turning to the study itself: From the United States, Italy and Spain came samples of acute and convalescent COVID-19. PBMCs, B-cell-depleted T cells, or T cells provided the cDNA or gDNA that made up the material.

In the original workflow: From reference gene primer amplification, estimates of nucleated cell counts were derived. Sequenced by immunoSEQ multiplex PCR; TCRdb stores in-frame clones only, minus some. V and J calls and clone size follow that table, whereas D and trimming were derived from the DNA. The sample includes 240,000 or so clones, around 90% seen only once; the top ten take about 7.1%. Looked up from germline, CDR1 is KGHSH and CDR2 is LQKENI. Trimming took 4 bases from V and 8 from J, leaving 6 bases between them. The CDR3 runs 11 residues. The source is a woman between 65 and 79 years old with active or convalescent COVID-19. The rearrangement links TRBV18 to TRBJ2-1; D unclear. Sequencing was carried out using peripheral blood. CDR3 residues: CASSHRDEQFF. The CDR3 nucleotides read TGTGCCAGCTCACACCGGGATGAGCAGTTCTTC.